This T cell receptor beta chain came from a study of shared clonotypes between healthy human individuals. Source study methods: Junction-only sequences without quality scores were provided by ImmunoSEQ, so filtering was different. The protocol was immunoSEQ multiplex PCR, while the TCRdb copy is restricted to in-frame clones and leaves out a portion. That table furnishes V, J and clone size, whereas the DNA furnished D and trimming. The sample consists of fewer than 700,000 clones, roughly 72% of them appearing once. Trimming cost V 2 bases and J 6 bases, with 14 bases left between them. Germline lookup yields CDR1 SGHRS and CDR2 YFSETQ. This CDR3 contains 14 residues. Notes on this clone: Other DNA sequences within the sample encode an identical CDR3.

The rearrangement uses TRBV5-1 and TRBJ1-1; the D is unclear. Sequencing was carried out using PBMCs. This clonotype was sampled from a woman in her forties in good health. Some clones in this sample may be carry-over from other donors' samples. The CDR3 DNA is TGCGCCAGCAGCTTATCCGGGCGCCCGGCTGAAGCTTTCTTT. Translated: CASSLSGRPAEAFF.